This T cell receptor (beta chain) appears in the sequencing data of a study of T cells in Graves' hyperthyroidism and ophthalmopathy. Regions amplified from RNA transcripts were the TCR beta CDR3 regions. A first-round RT-PCR of the TCR CDR3 used the HTBI primer set. TCRdb redid the calling of the multiplex PCR reads with MiXCR, one entry per CDR3 protein. The repertoire holds 350,000 to 450,000 distinct CDR3 sequences, roughly 17% seen once, with approximately 33% in the top ten. V lost 1 base and J lost 1, with 13 bases in between. The CDR3 extends over 16 amino acids. Germline V gives CDR1 SGHVS, CDR2 FQNEAQ. This clonotype was detected many times.

Source material: blood. The clonotype was recovered from a woman between 25 and 40 years old with Graves' hyperthyroidism that later progressed to Graves' ophthalmopathy. The chain couples TRBV7-8 to TRBJ2-5; TRBD1 might be the D (6 bases). CDR3 in amino acids: CASSLDPPTGQETQYF. CDR3 sequence (DNA): TGTGCCAGCAGCTTAGACCCCCCGACAGGCCAAGAGACCCAGTACTTC.